This T cell receptor (beta chain) appears in the sequencing data of a study of blood T cell repertoires in COVID-19. About the research overall: T cells, B-cell-depleted T cells, or PBMCs provided the cDNA or gDNA that served as material.

Libraries were prepared by immunoSEQ multiplex PCR; TCRdb keeps only in-frame clonotypes and omits some of them. The table includes some 220,000 clones, roughly 88% detected once. This sequence was found in a man in his fifties with active or convalescent COVID-19. Source material: peripheral blood.

CDR3 DNA: TGCGCCAGCAGCTGGGGACAGCACCAAGAGACCCAGTACTTC. Protein product: CASSWGQHQETQYF. V usage is TRBV5-1 and J usage is TRBJ2-5, with 7 bases lining up with TRBD1. With V trimmed by 3 bases and J by 0 bases, 2 bases remained unmatched. Germline assignment: CDR1 SGHRS and CDR2 YFSETQ. The CDR3 extends over 14 amino acids.